The T cell receptor (beta chain) under discussion was sequenced for a study of T cells after yellow fever vaccination. Study-wide context: Preparation used SMART-Seq v4 Ultra Low Input for the low-cell-number fractions. Study observations and caveats: Most primary-vaccination clones recurred post-booster (around 95% CD4, 85% to 90% CD8).

TCRdb independently ran MiXCR on the 5' RACE reads; one entry per CDR3 protein. The repertoire holds under 550,000 distinct CDR3 sequences, with 20% to 25% as singletons. Regarding this clonotype: Its antigen is still unknown.

Germline CDR1 reads MDHEN; CDR2 reads SYDVKM. There are 14 residues in the CDR3. Trimming pared 10 bases from V and 0 bases from J, leaving 12 bases between. The material was PBMCs, obtained more than 20 days after the first yellow fever vaccination. The receptor comes from a young man who received the YFV17D yellow fever vaccine. This chain uses TRBV28 with TRBJ2-2, with D hard to call. The CDR3 DNA sequence: TGTGCCACCTTCGCAGGATCGAACACCGGGGAGCTGTTTTTT. It is translated as CATFAGSNTGELFF.